This record covers a single T cell receptor beta chain. Its binding antigen is unknown. No base quality information exists; no much larger clone differs at one position. These data come from a study of T cell responses to AZD1222 COVID-19 vaccine (dated by TCRdb to the early 2020s). For the study in its entirety: TCR sequencing was performed for about 250 trial participants, of whom 200 to 220 were given two doses of AZD1222 and around 25 were given two doses of MenACWY control vaccine. Trial participants were enrolled by age into subgroups of 18-55, 56-69 and 70-plus years, and 148, 28 and 57 TCR-sequenced participants, respectively, were included in these subgroups.

The CDR3 regions of human TCRbeta chains were analyzed by immunosequencing. The study's processing was this. Repertoire TCRs were matched against a reference library of SARS-CoV-2-specific TCRs generated with the MIRA antigen-specificity platform. Breadth meant the fraction of unique TCRs that were SARS-CoV-2-associated, whereas depth meant the fraction of total T cells that were SARS-CoV-2-associated. Using the MIRA data, each spike-specific TCR was mapped to the spike region that the TCR reacts to and placed in a CD4 or CD8 class. Log10-transformed breadth and depth values were compared by one-way ANOVA with Sidak's multiple comparisons tests. The table comes from immuneACCESS by way of TCRdb, which keeps in-frame sequences with V and J called. Part of the clones is missing from these tables; in studies checked, under half for an unresolved V gene and the rest for unknown reasons. V and J calls and clone size come straight from that table; D and trimming were deduced from the DNA. Here the sample has more than 75,000 clones; around 93% occur a single time. Roughly 8% of the sample goes to the ten largest clones.

Points the paper makes about the study in general: After two AZD1222 doses, both the breadth and the depth of spike-specific TCRs were significantly higher than at day 0 and than in MenACWY recipients. Because no day 14 peak-response samples were available, the repertoires could be characterized only after the peak T cell response. In the small 56-69-year group, the increase in depth fell short of significance, most likely because of low power. CD4 TCRs associated with the vaccine covered the entire spike protein, and the dominant responses were in regions 160-218 and 743-854. Epitopes outside the regions mutated in the B.1.351 and B.1.1.7 variants were reportedly recognized by nearly half of the unique spike-specific TCRs. Participants were mostly white British, with more females than males. The authors suggested clonal diversity may have been underestimated. Conclusions about previously exposed vaccinees are limited because only six or seven AZD1222 recipients were SARS-CoV-2 seropositive at baseline.

As encoded in the germline V gene, CDR1 is ENHRY while CDR2 is SYGVKD. Relative to germline, V is 4 bases shorter and J is 4 bases shorter, with 10 bases between their ends. The CDR3, cysteine through phenylalanine, is 14 amino acids long. Only the CDR3 region is kept as DNA, spanning 42 bases read in frame from base 1. This specimen's time point label, interpreted: about 28 days (+/-7) after the second vaccine dose. Because spike-specific TCR depth and breadth did not differ between the two schedules, AZD1222 recipients who got a second dose at roughly 4 weeks were pooled with those who got a second dose at roughly 12 weeks. Samples from vaccinated people were obtained from the UK trials COV001 and COV002, which included a single-blind randomized controlled phase 2/3 trial of AZD1222 (ChAdOx1 nCoV-19) in healthy adults. For TCRbeta chain sequencing, PBMC samples from trial participants were taken at day 0 and at day 28 after the second dose.

This clonotype was obtained from an adult who received the AZD1222 COVID-19 vaccine. Recombination linked TRBV10-3 to TRBJ1-4, and possibly TRBD1, on 6 matching bases. The sequencing here drew on peripheral blood, taken 28 days after the second AZD1222 dose. The nucleotide sequence reads as follows: TGTGCCATCAGTGCGGGGGGGCGTAATGAAAAACTGTTTTTT. The resulting protein is CAISAGGRNEKLFF.